One and the same sample provided the 2 T cell receptor beta chains below, sequenced in a study of blood T cell repertoires in COVID-19. Libraries were prepared by immunoSEQ multiplex PCR; TCRdb keeps only in-frame clonotypes and omits some of them. This table has some 300,000 clones, around four fifths appearing once. Sequencing was carried out using peripheral blood. The origin of the receptors is a woman aged 50 to 60 with active or convalescent COVID-19.

The chain employs TRBV4-1 and TRBJ2-3; TRBD2 is a possible D gene (5 bases). Per the germline V gene, CDR1 is MGHRA and CDR2 is YSYEKL. V was shortened by 0 bases and J by 1 base, with 17 bases between the two germline ends. This CDR3 has 18 residues. CDR3 region: CASSQELRGSLRTDTQYF. As DNA, the CDR3 is TGCGCCAGCAGCCAAGAACTGCGCGGGTCACTCCGCACAGATACGCAGTATTTT.

V usage is TRBV7-2 and J usage is TRBJ2-5; TRBD2 aligns across 7 bases. With V trimmed by 3 bases and J by 9 bases, 4 bases remained unmatched. Germline lookup yields CDR1 SGHTA and CDR2 FQGNSA. The CDR3 is 12 amino acids. In DNA, the CDR3 is TGTGCCAGCAGCTTCCCTAGCGGCCCCCAGTACTTC. Encoded protein: CASSFPSGPQYF.